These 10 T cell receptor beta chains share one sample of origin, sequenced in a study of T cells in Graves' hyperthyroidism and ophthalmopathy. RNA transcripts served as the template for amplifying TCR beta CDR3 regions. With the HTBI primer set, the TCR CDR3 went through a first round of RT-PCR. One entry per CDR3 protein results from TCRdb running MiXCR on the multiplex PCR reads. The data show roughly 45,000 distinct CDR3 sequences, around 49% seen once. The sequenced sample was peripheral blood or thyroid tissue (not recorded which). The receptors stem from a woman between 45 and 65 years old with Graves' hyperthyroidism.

CDR3 residues: CASSLISSPRGEQYF. The CDR3 nucleotides are TGCGCCAGCAGCTTGATATCTAGCCCGAGGGGAGAGCAGTACTTC. The gene calls are TRBV5-1 and TRBJ2-7; D tentatively reads TRBD1 or TRBD2 (5 bases each). Trimming shortened V by 1 base and J by 7 bases, and 18 bases separated the two germline ends. CDR3 length equals 15 residues. Germline V gives CDR1 SGHRS, CDR2 YFSETQ.

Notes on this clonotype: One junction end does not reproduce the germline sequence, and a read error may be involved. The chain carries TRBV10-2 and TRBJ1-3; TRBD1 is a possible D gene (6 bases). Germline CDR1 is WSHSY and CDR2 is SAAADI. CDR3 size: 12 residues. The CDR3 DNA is TGCGCCAGCAAATGGTCGGGGGACACCATATACTTT. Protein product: CASKWSGDTIYF.

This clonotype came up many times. The CDR3 bases are TGTGCCAGCAAGACAGGGGGCAATTCACCCCTCCACTTT. Amino acids: CASKTGGNSPLHF. This sequence joins TRBV6-1 and TRBJ1-6; TRBD1 matches at 10 bases. Trimming at V came to 7 bases and at J to 7 bases, leaving 1 base not matched to a gene. Germline V CDR1 and CDR2: MNHNS, SASEGT. CDR3 length: 13 residues.

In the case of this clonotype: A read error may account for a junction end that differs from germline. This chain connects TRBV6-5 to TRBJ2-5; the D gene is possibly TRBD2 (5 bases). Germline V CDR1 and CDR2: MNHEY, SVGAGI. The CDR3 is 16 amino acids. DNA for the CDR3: TGTGCCAGCAGTTACGGTCAGGAGGCGCCTTTGGAGACTCAGTACTTC. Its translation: CASSYGQEAPLETQYF.

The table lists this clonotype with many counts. The CDR3 region has the DNA TGCAGTGCTAGAGAGATCGGGGGTTACGAGCAGTACTTC. Protein sequence: CSAREIGGYEQYF. The chain joins TRBV20-1 to TRBJ2-7; weak D call: TRBD2 (6 bases). The CDR3 contains 13 residues. V was shortened by 0 bases and J by 4 bases, with 10 bases between the two germline ends. The V gene's germline CDR1 is DFQATT and CDR2 SNEGSKA (reference sequence).

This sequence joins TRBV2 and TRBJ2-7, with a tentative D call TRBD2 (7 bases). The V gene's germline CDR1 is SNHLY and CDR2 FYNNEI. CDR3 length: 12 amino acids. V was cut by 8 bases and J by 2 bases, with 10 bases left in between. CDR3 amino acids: CASGGATYEQYF. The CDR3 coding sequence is TGTGCCAGCGGGGGGGCCACCTACGAGCAGTACTTC.

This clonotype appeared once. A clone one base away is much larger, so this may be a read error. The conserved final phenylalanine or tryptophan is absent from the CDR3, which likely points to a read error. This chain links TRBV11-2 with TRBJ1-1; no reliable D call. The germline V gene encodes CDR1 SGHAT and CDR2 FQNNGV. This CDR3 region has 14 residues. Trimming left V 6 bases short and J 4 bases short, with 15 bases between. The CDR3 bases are TGTGCCAGCAGTTTACTTGTCAGTGCCACTGAAGCTTTCCTT. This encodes CASSLLVSATEAFL.

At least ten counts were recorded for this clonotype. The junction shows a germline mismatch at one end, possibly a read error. CDR3 nucleotides: TGCAGTGCTAGAGAACGCGACCTGGACACCAGGGAGCTGTTTTTT. Translating it yields CSARERDLDTRELFF. The chain combines TRBV20-1 with TRBJ2-2, with a possible D match to TRBD1 (5 bases). Germline CDR1 is DFQATT and CDR2 is SNEGSKA (reference sequence). The CDR3 contains 15 residues.

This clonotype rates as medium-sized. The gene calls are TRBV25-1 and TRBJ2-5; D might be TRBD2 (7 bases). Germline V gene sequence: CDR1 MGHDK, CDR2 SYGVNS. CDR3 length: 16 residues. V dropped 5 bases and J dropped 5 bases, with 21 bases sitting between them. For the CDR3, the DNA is TGTGCCAGCAGTCGTATGGGGGCGGGAGCTGACGAGACCCAGTACTTC. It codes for CASSRMGAGADETQYF.

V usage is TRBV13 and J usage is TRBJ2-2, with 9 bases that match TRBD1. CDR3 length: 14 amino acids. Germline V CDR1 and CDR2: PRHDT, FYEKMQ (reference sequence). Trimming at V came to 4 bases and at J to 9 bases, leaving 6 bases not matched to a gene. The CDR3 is CASSSNRGRRELFF. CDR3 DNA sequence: TGTGCCAGCAGCTCGAACAGGGGGCGCCGGGAGCTGTTTTTT.